Each of the 9 T cell receptor beta chains below was sequenced from the same sample in a study of blood T cell repertoires in COVID-19 (dated by TCRdb to the early 2020s). The method was the immunoSEQ multiplex PCR assay. What TCRdb holds here is the immuneACCESS table cut down to in-frame rearrangements. Part of the clones is not present; checked against another copy, under half of the missing clones reflect an unresolved V gene, and the others are unexplained. The sample table lists more than 100,000 clones, over 70% of them with a count of one. The ten largest clones take up over 2% of the sample. The specimen was peripheral blood. These TCRs come from a man in his forties or fifties with active COVID-19.

J is TRBJ1-6 and V is TRBV7-9; D uncertain. There are 14 residues in the CDR3. The V gene's germline CDR1 is SEHNR and CDR2 FQNEAQ (reference sequence). V gave up 0 bases and J gave up 11 bases, with 11 bases separating them. CDR3 nucleotides: TGTGCCAGCAGCTTAGCTGGCCCAGTTCCACCCCTCCACTTT. This gives the protein CASSLAGPVPPLHF.

The chain recombines TRBV6-5 with TRBJ1-2; weak D call: TRBD1 (5 bases). This CDR3 is 14 amino acids long. The V end was cut by 6 bases, the J end by 6 bases, with 17 bases between. Germline-derived CDR1 and CDR2 are MNHEY and SVGAGI. The CDR3 DNA reads as TGTGCCAGCAGCCGATCCAGGGTTCGGCATGGCTACACCTTC. As protein: CASSRSRVRHGYTF.

The genes are TRBV7-9 and TRBJ2-7; 8 bases are shared with TRBD2. With V trimmed by 4 bases and J by 2 bases, 4 bases remained unmatched. From germline, CDR1 is SEHNR and CDR2 FQNEAQ (reference sequence). The CDR3 runs to 14 residues. CDR3 bases: TGTGCCAGCAGCTCTAGCGGGTTTGCCTACGAGCAGTACTTC. Translated: CASSSSGFAYEQYF.

This clone showed up just once. The chain recombines TRBV24-1 with TRBJ1-1; D gene ambiguous. The V gene's germline CDR1 is KGHDR and CDR2 SFDVKD. With 6 bases removed from V and 1 base from J, the gap between germline ends came to 8 bases. This CDR3 contains 13 residues. This chain's CDR3 is CATSRGENTEAFF. In nucleotides, the CDR3 is TGTGCCACCAGTCGAGGAGAGAACACTGAAGCTTTCTTT.

This clone was seen a single time. At one boundary the junction diverges from the germline segment, which might be a read error. Other DNA sequences in this specimen translate into the identical CDR3. The chain uses TRBV18 and TRBJ1-1; D may be TRBD1 (5 bases). CDR3 length equals 14 residues. The germline gives CDR1 KGHSH, CDR2 LQKENI. CDR3 DNA sequence: TGTGCCAGCTCACCGGGGACTTCGAACACTGAAGCTTTTTTT. Translating it yields CASSPGTSNTEAFF.

This clone was seen a few times. The chain links TRBV7-9 to TRBJ1-3, with D perhaps matching TRBD1 (6 bases). Germline V lookup: CDR1 SEHNR, CDR2 FQNEAQ (reference sequence). The CDR3 spans 15 residues. V was trimmed by 5 bases and J by 0 bases, leaving 11 bases between them. CDR3 sequence: CASSPTGTSGNTIYF. CDR3 sequence (DNA): TGTGCCAGCAGCCCTACAGGGACCTCTGGAAACACCATATATTTT. Filled out from reference TRBV7-9 and TRBJ1-3, the complete variable domain reads DTGVSQNPRHKITKRGQNVTFRCDPISEHNRLYWYRQTLGQGPEFLTYFQNEAQLEKSRLLSDRFSAERPKGSFSTLEIQRTEQGDSAMYLCASSPTGTSGNTIYFGEGSWLTVV.

The V gene is TRBV19, the J gene TRBJ2-2, with D possibly matching TRBD1 (5 bases). This CDR3 has 12 residues. Germline CDR1 LNHDA, CDR2 SQIVND (reference sequence). V was cut by 6 bases and J by 6 bases, with 8 bases left in between. CDR3 sequence reads: CASSEGAGELFF. The CDR3 DNA sequence: TGTGCCAGTAGCGAAGGGGCCGGGGAGCTGTTTTTT.

The chain is built from TRBV6-2 or TRBV6-3 and TRBJ2-3, with D uncertain. V was shortened by 7 bases and J by 0 bases, with 14 bases between the two germline ends. The CDR3 is 15 residues long. Germline lookup yields CDR1 MNHEY and CDR2 SVGEGT. CDR3 amino acids: CASNPWRRSTDTQYF. DNA of the CDR3: TGTGCCAGCAACCCATGGCGGCGAAGCACAGATACGCAGTATTTT.

This chain links TRBV6-5 with TRBJ2-3; 9 bases match TRBD1. V shed 6 bases and J 5 bases; nucleotides not matched to a gene: 6. The V gene's germline CDR1 is MNHEY and CDR2 SVGAGI. This CDR3 region has 14 residues. This CDR3 is CASSSGTGLDTQYF. The CDR3 DNA reads as TGTGCCAGCAGCTCCGGGACAGGGTTAGATACGCAGTATTTT.